These T cell receptor beta chains were read from a single sample in a study of PD-1 blockade in classical Hodgkin lymphoma. Generated by immunoSEQ multiplex PCR, the TCRdb table keeps only in-frame clones and is missing some. The sample has nearly 20,000 clones; approximately 76% are singletons. Material: peripheral blood mononuclear cells (PBMCs), obtained before the fourth cycle of nivolumab. The receptors stem from a human donor with classical Hodgkin lymphoma. Both conserved end residues are part of each CDR3. Fields, in order: V gene, clone size, J gene, D gene, CDR3 protein, CDR3 DNA. D genes are given only for firm matches. Clone size is not always given. Where it is, it says once, few, many or a class for expanded clones.

v_gene: TRBV10-3; abundance: medium-sized; j_gene: TRBJ2-1; d_gene: TRBD1; CDR3aa: CAISELTGGIYNEQFF; CDR3nt: TGTGCCATCAGTGAGCTTACAGGGGGCATCTACAATGAGCAGTTCTTC
v_gene: TRBV4-3; abundance: NA; j_gene: TRBJ2-1; d_gene: NA; CDR3aa: CASSQATGQSQFF; CDR3nt: TGCGCCAGCAGCCAAGCGACCGGGCAGTCACAGTTCTTC
v_gene: TRBV5-1; abundance: once; j_gene: TRBJ2-5; d_gene: TRBD2; CDR3aa: CASSTGRRETQYF; CDR3nt: TGCGCCAGCAGTACCGGGAGGCGAGAGACCCAGTACTTC
v_gene: TRBV29-1; abundance: NA; j_gene: TRBJ2-7; d_gene: NA; CDR3aa: CSVEVSYEQYF; CDR3nt: TGCAGCGTTGAAGTATCCTACGAGCAGTACTTC
v_gene: TRBV2; abundance: NA; j_gene: TRBJ1-2; d_gene: NA; CDR3aa: CASSEEQGSGYTF; CDR3nt: TGTGCCAGCAGTGAAGAACAGGGTAGTGGCTACACCTTC
v_gene: TRBV7-9; abundance: NA; j_gene: TRBJ2-1; d_gene: TRBD2; CDR3aa: CASSLAQLADQFF; CDR3nt: TGTGCCAGCAGCTTAGCGCAACTAGCGGACCAGTTCTTC
v_gene: TRBV11-3; abundance: NA; j_gene: TRBJ1-1; d_gene: NA; CDR3aa: CASSATEAFF; CDR3nt: TGTGCCAGCAGTGCAACTGAAGCTTTCTTT
v_gene: TRBV30; abundance: NA; j_gene: TRBJ2-7; d_gene: TRBD2; CDR3aa: CAWSAASGRIIEQYF; CDR3nt: TGTGCCTGGAGTGCCGCTAGCGGGAGGATTATAGAGCAGTACTTC
v_gene: TRBV6-1; abundance: NA; j_gene: TRBJ1-4; d_gene: NA; CDR3aa: CASSQIWSSNEKLFF; CDR3nt: TGTGCCAGCAGCCAAATTTGGTCCTCAAATGAAAAACTGTTTTTT
v_gene: TRBV6-5; abundance: NA; j_gene: TRBJ1-2; d_gene: NA; CDR3aa: CASSYRQGGYGYTF; CDR3nt: TGTGCCAGCAGTTATCGTCAGGGCGGCTATGGCTACACCTTC
v_gene: TRBV15; abundance: NA; j_gene: TRBJ1-5; d_gene: NA; CDR3aa: CATRGGDQPQHF; CDR3nt: TGTGCCACCAGGGGTGGGGATCAGCCCCAGCATTTT
v_gene: TRBV5-1; abundance: NA; j_gene: TRBJ1-2; d_gene: NA; CDR3aa: CASGDVYGYTF; CDR3nt: TGCGCCAGCGGGGATGTCTATGGCTACACCTTC
v_gene: TRBV9; abundance: NA; j_gene: TRBJ2-1; d_gene: TRBD2; CDR3aa: CASSASQTSGGLNEQFF; CDR3nt: TGTGCCAGCAGCGCCAGCCAGACTAGCGGGGGCCTAAATGAGCAGTTCTTC
v_gene: TRBV6-1; abundance: NA; j_gene: TRBJ1-5; d_gene: NA; CDR3aa: CASSGGGLSNQPQHF; CDR3nt: TGTGCCAGCAGTGGGGGGGGGCTAAGCAATCAGCCCCAGCATTTT
v_gene: TRBV2; abundance: NA; j_gene: TRBJ1-6; d_gene: TRBD1; CDR3aa: CASIRRTGTVNNSPLHF; CDR3nt: TGTGCCAGCATCAGGAGGACGGGGACAGTAAATAATTCACCCCTCCACTTT
v_gene: TRBV30; abundance: NA; j_gene: TRBJ1-2; d_gene: NA; CDR3aa: CAWRRAANYGYTF; CDR3nt: TGTGCCTGGAGACGGGCGGCAAACTATGGCTACACCTTC
v_gene: TRBV11-2; abundance: once; j_gene: TRBJ2-1; d_gene: TRBD2; CDR3aa: CASSLEFGGRGNEQFF; CDR3nt: TGTGCCAGCAGCTTAGAGTTCGGCGGGAGAGGTAATGAGCAGTTCTTC
v_gene: TRBV11-3; abundance: NA; j_gene: TRBJ2-2; d_gene: TRBD1; CDR3aa: CASSPKTGGTGELFF; CDR3nt: TGTGCCAGCAGCCCCAAAACAGGGGGCACCGGGGAGCTGTTTTTT